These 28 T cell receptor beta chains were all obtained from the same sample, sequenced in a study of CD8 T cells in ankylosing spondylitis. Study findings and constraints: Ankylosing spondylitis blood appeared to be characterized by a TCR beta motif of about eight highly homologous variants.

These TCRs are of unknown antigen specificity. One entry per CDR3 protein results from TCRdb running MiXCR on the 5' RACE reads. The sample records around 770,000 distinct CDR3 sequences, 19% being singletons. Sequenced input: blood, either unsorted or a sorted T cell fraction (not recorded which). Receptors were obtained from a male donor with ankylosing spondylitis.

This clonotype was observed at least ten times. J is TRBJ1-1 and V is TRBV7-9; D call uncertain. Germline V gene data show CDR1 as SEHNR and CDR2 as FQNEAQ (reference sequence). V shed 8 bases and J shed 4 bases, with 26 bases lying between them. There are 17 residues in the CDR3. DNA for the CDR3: TGTGCCAGCCCCCCTGACGATTGGGTGACTTCTGGCACTGAAGCTTTCTTT. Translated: CASPPDDWVTSGTEAFF.

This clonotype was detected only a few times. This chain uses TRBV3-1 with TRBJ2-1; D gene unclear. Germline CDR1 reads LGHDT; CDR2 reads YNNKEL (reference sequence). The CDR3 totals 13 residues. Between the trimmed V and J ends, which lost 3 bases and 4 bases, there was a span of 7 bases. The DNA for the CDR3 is TGTGCCAGCAGCCACCTGGAATACAATGAGCAGTTCTTC. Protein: CASSHLEYNEQFF.

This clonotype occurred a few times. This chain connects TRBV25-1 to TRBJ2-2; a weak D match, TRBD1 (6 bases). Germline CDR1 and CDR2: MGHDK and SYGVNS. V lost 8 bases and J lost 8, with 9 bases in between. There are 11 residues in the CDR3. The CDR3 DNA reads TGTGCCAGCGGAGGACAGGGGGAGCTGTTTTTT. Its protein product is CASGGQGELFF.

In nucleotides, the CDR3 is TGCAGTGCTAGAGATTGGGGGGCGAGTACAAATCAGCCCCAGCATTTT. It yields the protein CSARDWGASTNQPQHF. The chain employs TRBV20-1 and TRBJ1-5; D is possibly TRBD1 (6 bases). With 0 bases removed from V and 4 bases from J, the gap between germline ends came to 16 bases. The CDR3 extends over 16 amino acids. Per the germline V gene, CDR1 is DFQATT and CDR2 is SNEGSKA (reference sequence).

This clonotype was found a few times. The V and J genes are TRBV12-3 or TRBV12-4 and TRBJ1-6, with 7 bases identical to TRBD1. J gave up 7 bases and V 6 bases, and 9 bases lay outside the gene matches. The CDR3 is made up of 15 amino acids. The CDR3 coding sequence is TGTGCCAGCAGGCCCGGACAGGAAATAAATTCACCCCTCCACTTT. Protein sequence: CASRPGQEINSPLHF.

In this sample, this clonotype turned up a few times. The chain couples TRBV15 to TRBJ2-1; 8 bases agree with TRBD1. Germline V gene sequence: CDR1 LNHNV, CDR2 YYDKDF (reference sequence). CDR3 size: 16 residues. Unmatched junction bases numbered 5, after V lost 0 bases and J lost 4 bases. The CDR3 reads CATSRDQGAWYNEQFF. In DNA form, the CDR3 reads TGTGCCACCAGCAGAGATCAGGGGGCTTGGTACAATGAGCAGTTCTTC. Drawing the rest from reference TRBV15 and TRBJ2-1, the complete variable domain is DAMVIQNPRYQVTQFGKPVTLSCSQTLNHNVMYWYQQKSSQAPKLLFHYYDKDFNNEADTPDNFQSRRPNTSFCFLDIRSPGLGDTAMYLCATSRDQGAWYNEQFFGPGTRLTVL.

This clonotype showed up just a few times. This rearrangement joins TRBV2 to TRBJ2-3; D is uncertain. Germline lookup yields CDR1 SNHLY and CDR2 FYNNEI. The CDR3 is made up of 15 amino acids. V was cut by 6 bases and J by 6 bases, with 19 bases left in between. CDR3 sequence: CASRQSPIKGDTQYF. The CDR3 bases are TGTGCCAGCAGACAGTCACCAATAAAGGGCGATACGCAGTATTTT.

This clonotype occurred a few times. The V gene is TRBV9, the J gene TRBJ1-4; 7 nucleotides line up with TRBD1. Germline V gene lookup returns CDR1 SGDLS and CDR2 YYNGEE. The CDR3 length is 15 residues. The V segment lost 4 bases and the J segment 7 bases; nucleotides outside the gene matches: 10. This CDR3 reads CASSPLEGAGEKLFF. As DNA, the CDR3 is TGTGCCAGCAGCCCGTTGGAGGGGGCAGGTGAAAAACTGTTTTTT.

The CDR3 loop is CSAPRAGSYEQYF. The CDR3 nucleotides are TGCAGTGCTCCCCGGGCAGGCTCCTACGAGCAGTACTTC. This chain joins TRBV20-1 and TRBJ2-7; the D is unclear. Germline-derived CDR1 and CDR2 are DFQATT and SNEGSKA (reference sequence). CDR3 length: 13 amino acids. The V end lost 5 bases, the J end lost 0 bases, and 11 bases lay between the germline ends.

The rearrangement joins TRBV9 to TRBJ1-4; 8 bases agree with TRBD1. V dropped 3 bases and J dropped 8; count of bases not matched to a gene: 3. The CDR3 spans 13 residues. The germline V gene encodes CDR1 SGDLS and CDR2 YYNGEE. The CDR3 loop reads CASSADRGEKLFF. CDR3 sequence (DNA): TGTGCCAGCAGCGCCGACAGGGGAGAAAAACTGTTTTTT.

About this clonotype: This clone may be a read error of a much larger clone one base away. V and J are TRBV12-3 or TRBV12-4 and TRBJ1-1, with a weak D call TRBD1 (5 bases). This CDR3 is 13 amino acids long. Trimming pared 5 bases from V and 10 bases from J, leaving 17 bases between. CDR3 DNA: TGTGCCAGCAGTCCCAACGGGGCGTCGGGAGCTTTCTTT. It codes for CASSPNGASGAFF.

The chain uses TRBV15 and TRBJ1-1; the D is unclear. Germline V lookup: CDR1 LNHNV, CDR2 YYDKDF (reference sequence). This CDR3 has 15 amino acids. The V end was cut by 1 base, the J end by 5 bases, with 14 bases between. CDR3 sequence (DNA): TGTGCCACCAGCAGAGGTTCAGACGGGGAGACTGAAGCTTTCTTT. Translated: CATSRGSDGETEAFF. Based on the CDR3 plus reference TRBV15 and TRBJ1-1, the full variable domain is DAMVIQNPRYQVTQFGKPVTLSCSQTLNHNVMYWYQQKSSQAPKLLFHYYDKDFNNEADTPDNFQSRRPNTSFCFLDIRSPGLGDTAMYLCATSRGSDGETEAFFGQGTRLTVV.

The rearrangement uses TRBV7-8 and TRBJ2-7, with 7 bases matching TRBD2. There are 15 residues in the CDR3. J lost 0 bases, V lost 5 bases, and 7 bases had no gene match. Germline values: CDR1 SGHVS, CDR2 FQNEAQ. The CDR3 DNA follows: TGTGCCAGCAGCCTACTGACTAGCTACTCCTACGAGCAGTACTTC. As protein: CASSLLTSYSYEQYF.

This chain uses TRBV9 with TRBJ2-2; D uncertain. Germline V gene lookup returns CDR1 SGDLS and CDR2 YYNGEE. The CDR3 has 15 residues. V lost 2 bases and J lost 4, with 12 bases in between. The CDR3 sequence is CASSVNWGSTGELFF. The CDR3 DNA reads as TGTGCCAGCAGCGTTAATTGGGGAAGCACCGGGGAGCTGTTTTTT.

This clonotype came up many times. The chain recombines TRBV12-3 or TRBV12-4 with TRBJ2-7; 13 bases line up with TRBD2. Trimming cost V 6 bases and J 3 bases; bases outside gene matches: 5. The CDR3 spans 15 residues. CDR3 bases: TGTGCCAGCAGCCGGGGACTAGCGGGACACTACGAGCAGTACTTC. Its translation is CASSRGLAGHYEQYF.

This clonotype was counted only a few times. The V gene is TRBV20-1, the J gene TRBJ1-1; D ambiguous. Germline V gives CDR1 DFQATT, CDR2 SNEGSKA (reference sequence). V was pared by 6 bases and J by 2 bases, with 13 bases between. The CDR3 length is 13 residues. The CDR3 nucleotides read TGCAGTGCCCCCGGCTCCGGCAACACTGAAGCTTTCTTT. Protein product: CSAPGSGNTEAFF.

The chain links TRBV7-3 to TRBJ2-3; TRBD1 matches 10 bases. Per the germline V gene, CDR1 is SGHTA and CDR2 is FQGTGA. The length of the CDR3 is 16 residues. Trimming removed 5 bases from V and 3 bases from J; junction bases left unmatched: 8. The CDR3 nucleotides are TGTGCCAGCAGCACAGACAGGGGGCGGGGGACAGATACGCAGTATTTT. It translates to CASSTDRGRGTDTQYF.

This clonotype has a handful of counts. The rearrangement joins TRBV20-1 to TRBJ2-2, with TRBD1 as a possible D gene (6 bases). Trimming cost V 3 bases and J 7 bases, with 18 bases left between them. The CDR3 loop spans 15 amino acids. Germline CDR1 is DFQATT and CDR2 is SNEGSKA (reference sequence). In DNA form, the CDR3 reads TGCAGTGCTAGCCCCCCCGGACAGCAGGGCGGGGAGCTGTTTTTT. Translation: CSASPPGQQGGELFF.

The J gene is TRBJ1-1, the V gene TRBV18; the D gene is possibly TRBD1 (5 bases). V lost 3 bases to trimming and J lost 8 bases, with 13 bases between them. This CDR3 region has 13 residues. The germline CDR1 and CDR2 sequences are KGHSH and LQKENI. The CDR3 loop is CASSPEGSLEAFF. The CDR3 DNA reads TGTGCCAGCTCACCGGAGGGGAGTTTGGAAGCTTTCTTT.

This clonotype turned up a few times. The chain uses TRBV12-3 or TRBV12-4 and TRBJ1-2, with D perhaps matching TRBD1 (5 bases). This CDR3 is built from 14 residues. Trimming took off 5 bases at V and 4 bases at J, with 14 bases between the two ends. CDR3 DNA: TGTGCCAGCAGTCCTGCCAGGGAGCTCTATGGCTACACCTTC. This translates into CASSPARELYGYTF.

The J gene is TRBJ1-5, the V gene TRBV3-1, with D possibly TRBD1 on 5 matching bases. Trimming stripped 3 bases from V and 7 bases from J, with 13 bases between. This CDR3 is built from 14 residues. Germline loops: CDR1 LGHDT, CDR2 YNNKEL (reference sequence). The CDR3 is CASSQQGLNQPQHF. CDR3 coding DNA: TGTGCCAGCAGCCAGCAGGGACTCAACCAGCCCCAGCATTTT.

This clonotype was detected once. The CDR3 loop reads CASSRPPGQREQFF. CDR3 in DNA: TGTGCCAGCAGCCGCCCCCCAGGGCAGCGAGAGCAGTTCTTC. The J gene is TRBJ2-1, the V gene TRBV7-2; a possible D gene is TRBD1 (5 bases). CDR3 size: 14 residues. Deletions cut 5 bases from V and 10 bases from J, with 18 bases between. From germline, CDR1 is SGHTA and CDR2 FQGNSA.

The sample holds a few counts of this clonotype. The DNA of the CDR3 is TGTGCCAGCAGTTTCGGAGGTTCAGATACGCAGTATTTT. This translates into CASSFGGSDTQYF. V gene TRBV27 combines with J gene TRBJ2-3; tentatively, D is TRBD2 (5 bases). The CDR3 sequence is 13 residues long. Trimming stripped 3 bases from V and 4 bases from J, with 8 bases between. The germline gives CDR1 MNHEY, CDR2 SMNVEV (reference sequence).

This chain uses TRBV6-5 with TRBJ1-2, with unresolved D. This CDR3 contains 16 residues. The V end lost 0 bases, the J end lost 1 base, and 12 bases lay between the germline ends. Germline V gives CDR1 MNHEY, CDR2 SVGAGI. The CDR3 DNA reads TGTGCCAGCAGTTACTCCCCCCGGGAAAGTAACTATGGCTACACCTTC. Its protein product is CASSYSPRESNYGYTF.

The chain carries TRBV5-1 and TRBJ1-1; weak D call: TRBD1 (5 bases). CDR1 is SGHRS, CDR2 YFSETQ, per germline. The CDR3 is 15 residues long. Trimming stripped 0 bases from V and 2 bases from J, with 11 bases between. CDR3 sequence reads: CASSLGQGSNTEAFF. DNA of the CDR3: TGCGCCAGCAGCTTGGGGCAGGGTTCCAACACTGAAGCTTTCTTT.

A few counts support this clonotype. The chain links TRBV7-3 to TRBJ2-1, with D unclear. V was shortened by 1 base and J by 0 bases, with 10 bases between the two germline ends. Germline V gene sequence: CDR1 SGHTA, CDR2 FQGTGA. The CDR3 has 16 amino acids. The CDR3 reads CASSLMVGSSYNEQFF. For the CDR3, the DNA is TGTGCCAGCAGCTTAATGGTAGGTAGCTCCTACAATGAGCAGTTCTTC.

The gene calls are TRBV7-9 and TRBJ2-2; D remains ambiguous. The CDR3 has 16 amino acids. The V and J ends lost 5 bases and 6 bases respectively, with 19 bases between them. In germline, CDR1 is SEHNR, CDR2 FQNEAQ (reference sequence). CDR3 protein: CASSLKIPSYSGELFF. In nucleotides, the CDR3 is TGTGCCAGCAGCCTAAAAATCCCATCCTATTCCGGGGAGCTGTTTTTT. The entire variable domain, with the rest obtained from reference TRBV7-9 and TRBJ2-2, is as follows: DTGVSQNPRHKITKRGQNVTFRCDPISEHNRLYWYRQTLGQGPEFLTYFQNEAQLEKSRLLSDRFSAERPKGSFSTLEIQRTEQGDSAMYLCASSLKIPSYSGELFFGEGSRLTVL.

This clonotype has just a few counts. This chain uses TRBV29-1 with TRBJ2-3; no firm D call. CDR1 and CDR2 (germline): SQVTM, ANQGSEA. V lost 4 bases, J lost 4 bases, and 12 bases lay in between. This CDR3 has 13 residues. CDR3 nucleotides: TGCAGCGTTGTGGGCGACGCCCCAGATACGCAGTATTTT. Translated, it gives CSVVGDAPDTQYF.